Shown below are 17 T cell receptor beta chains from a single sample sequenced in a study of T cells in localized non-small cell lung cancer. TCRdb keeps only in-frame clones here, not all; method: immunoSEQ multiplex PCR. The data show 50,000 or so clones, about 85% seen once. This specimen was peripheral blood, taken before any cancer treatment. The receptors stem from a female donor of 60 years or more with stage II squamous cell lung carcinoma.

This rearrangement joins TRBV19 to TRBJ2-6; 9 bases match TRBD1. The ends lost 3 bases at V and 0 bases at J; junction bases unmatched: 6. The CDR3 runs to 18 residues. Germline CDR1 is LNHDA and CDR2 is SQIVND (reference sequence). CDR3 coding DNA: TGTGCCAGTAGTATTCTGGACAGGGGACCCTCTGGGGCCAACGTCCTGACTTTC. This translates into CASSILDRGPSGANVLTF. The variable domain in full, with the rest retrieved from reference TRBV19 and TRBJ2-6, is DGGITQSPKYLFRKEGQNVTLSCEQNLNHDAMYWYRQDPGQGLRLIYYSQIVNDFQKGDIAEGYSVSREKKESFPLTVTSAQKNPTAFYLCASSILDRGPSGANVLTFGAGSRLTVL.

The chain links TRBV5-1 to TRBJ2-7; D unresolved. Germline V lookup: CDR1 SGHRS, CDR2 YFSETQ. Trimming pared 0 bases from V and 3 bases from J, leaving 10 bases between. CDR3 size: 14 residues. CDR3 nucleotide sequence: TGCGCCAGCAGCTTGGGATTCTCAGACTACGAGCAGTACTTC. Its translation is CASSLGFSDYEQYF.

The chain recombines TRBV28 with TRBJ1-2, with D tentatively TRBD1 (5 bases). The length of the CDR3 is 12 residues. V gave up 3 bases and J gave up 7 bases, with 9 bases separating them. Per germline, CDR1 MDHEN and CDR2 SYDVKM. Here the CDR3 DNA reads TGTGCCAGCAGTTTCTTGAGGGGTGGCTACACCTTC. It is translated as CASSFLRGGYTF.

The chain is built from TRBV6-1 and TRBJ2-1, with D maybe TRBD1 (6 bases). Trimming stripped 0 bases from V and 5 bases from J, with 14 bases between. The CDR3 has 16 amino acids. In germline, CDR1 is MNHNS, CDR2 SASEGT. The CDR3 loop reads CASSEAQGYLNNEQFF. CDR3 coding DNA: TGTGCCAGCAGTGAAGCGCAGGGGTACCTCAACAATGAGCAGTTCTTC.

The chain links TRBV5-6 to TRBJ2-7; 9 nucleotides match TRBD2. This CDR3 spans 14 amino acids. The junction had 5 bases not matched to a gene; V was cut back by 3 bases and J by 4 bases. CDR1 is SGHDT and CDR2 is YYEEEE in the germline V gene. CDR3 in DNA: TGTGCCAGCAGCTCGACTAGCGGTCCTTACGAGCAGTACTTC. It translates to CASSSTSGPYEQYF. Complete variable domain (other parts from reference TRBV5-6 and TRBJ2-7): DAGVTQSPTHLIKTRGQQVTLRCSPKSGHDTVSWYQQALGQGPQFIFQYYEEEERQRGNFPDRFSGHQFPNYSSELNVNALLLGDSALYLCASSSTSGPYEQYFGPGTRLTVT.

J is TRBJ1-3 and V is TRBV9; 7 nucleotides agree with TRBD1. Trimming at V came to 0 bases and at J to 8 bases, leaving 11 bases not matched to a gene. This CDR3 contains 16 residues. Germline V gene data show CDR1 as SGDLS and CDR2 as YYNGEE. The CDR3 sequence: CASSVADRARSDTIYF. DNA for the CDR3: TGTGCCAGCAGCGTAGCCGACAGGGCGCGTTCGGACACCATATATTTT.

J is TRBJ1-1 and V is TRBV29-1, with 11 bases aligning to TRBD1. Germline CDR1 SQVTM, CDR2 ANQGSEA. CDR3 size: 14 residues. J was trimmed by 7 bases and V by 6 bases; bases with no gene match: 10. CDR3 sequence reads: CSVGQGEGSGEAFF. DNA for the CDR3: TGCAGCGTGGGACAGGGGGAAGGGAGTGGTGAAGCTTTCTTT.

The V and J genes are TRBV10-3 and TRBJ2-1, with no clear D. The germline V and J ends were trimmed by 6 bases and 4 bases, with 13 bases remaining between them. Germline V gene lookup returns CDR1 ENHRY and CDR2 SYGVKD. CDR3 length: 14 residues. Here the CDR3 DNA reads TGTGCCATCAGGCCTGGGTCGCGGTACAATGAGCAGTTCTTC. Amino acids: CAIRPGSRYNEQFF.

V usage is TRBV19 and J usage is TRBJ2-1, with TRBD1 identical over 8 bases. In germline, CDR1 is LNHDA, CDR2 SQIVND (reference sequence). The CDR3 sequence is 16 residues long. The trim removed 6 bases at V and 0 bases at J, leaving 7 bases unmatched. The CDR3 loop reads CASRPDRASSYNEQFF. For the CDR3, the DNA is TGTGCCAGTAGACCGGACAGGGCCAGCTCCTACAATGAGCAGTTCTTC.

CDR3 amino acids: CASSLASGGKDTQYF. CDR3 nucleotides: TGTGCCAGCAGCTTAGCTAGCGGGGGCAAAGATACGCAGTATTTT. V and J are TRBV7-6 and TRBJ2-3; TRBD2 matches 9 bases. The CDR3 loop spans 15 amino acids. Germline CDR1 reads SGHVS; CDR2 reads FNYEAQ. J gave up 5 bases and V 0 bases, and 3 bases lay outside the gene matches.

The CDR3, as DNA: TGTGCCAGCAGTTCAGGGGTGGGCCAGCCCCAGCATTTT. Translation: CASSSGVGQPQHF. The genes are TRBV7-9 and TRBJ1-5; TRBD1 is a possible D gene (6 bases). The CDR3 loop spans 13 amino acids. V lost 6 bases and J lost 7, with 13 bases in between. The V gene's germline CDR1 is SEHNR and CDR2 FQNEAQ (reference sequence). The whole variable domain, filled in from reference TRBV7-9 and TRBJ1-5, reads DTGVSQNPRHKITKRGQNVTFRCDPISEHNRLYWYRQTLGQGPEFLTYFQNEAQLEKSRLLSDRFSAERPKGSFSTLEIQRTEQGDSAMYLCASSSGVGQPQHFGDGTRLSIL.

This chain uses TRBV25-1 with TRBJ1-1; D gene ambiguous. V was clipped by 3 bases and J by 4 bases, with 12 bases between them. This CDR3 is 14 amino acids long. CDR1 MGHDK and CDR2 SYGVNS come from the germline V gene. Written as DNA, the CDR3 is TGTGCCAGCAGTGAGGGGTGGGGAGGCACTGAAGCTTTCTTT. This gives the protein CASSEGWGGTEAFF.

The CDR3 spells CASSPLTFSGELFF. CDR3 nucleotide sequence: TGTGCCAGCAGTCCGCTGACATTTTCCGGGGAGCTGTTTTTT. The chain couples TRBV27 to TRBJ2-2, with D unresolved. Germline CDR1 MNHEY, CDR2 SMNVEV (reference sequence). This CDR3 is built from 14 residues. V was trimmed by 5 bases and J by 6 bases, leaving 13 bases between them.

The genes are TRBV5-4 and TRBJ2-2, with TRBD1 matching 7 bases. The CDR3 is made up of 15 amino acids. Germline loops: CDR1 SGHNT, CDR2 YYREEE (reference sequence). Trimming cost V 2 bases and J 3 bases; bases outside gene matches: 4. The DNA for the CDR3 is TGTGCCAGCAGCTTTACAGGGGTGGACACCGGGGAGCTGTTTTTT. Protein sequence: CASSFTGVDTGELFF.

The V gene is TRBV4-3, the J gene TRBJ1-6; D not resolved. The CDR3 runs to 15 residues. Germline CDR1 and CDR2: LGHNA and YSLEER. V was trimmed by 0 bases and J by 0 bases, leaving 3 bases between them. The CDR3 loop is CASSQDNSYNSPLHF. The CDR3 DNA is TGCGCCAGCAGCCAAGACAACTCCTATAATTCACCCCTCCACTTT.

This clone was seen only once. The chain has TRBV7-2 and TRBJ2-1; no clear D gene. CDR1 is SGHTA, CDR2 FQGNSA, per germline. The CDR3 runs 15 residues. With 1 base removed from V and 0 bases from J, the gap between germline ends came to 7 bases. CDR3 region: CASSLGYGSYNEQFF. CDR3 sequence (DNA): TGTGCCAGCAGCTTAGGGTACGGCTCCTACAATGAGCAGTTCTTC. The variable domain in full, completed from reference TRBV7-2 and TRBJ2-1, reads GAGVSQSPSNKVTEKGKDVELRCDPISGHTALYWYRQSLGQGLEFLIYFQGNSAPDKSGLPSDRFSAERTGGSVSTLTIQRTQQEDSAVYLCASSLGYGSYNEQFFGPGTRLTVL.

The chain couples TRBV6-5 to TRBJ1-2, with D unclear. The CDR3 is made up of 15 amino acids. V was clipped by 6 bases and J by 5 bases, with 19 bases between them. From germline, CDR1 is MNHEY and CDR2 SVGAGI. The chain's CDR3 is CASSPQMPDSYGYTF. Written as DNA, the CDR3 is TGTGCCAGCAGCCCCCAGATGCCCGACTCTTATGGCTACACCTTC.